The 12 T cell receptor beta chains below come from one sample, sequenced in a study of blood T cell repertoires in COVID-19. Sequencing used immunoSEQ multiplex PCR; TCRdb keeps in-frame clones, though not all of them. The sample includes about 400,000 clones, over 75% seen only once; the top ten take 2% to 2.5%. The sequencing input was PBMCs or T cells enriched from blood (not recorded which). Receptors originate from a woman in her 40s with acute COVID-19.

The chain employs TRBV12-3 or TRBV12-4 and TRBJ1-2, with D unclear. Trimming stripped 5 bases from V and 4 bases from J, with 11 bases between. The CDR3 is made up of 13 amino acids. The CDR3 loop reads CASSADNSYGYTF. The CDR3 DNA follows: TGTGCCAGCAGTGCTGACAATAGCTATGGCTACACCTTC.

This clone has only one observation. The chain uses TRBV20-1 and TRBJ2-1; 11 nucleotides align to TRBD2. Germline loops: CDR1 DFQATT, CDR2 SNEGSKA (reference sequence). The CDR3 contains 14 residues. V was pared by 3 bases and J by 7 bases, with 5 bases of the junction left unmatched. The DNA of the CDR3 is TGCAGTGCTAGTTTAGCGGGGGGGCCAAATGAGCAGTTCTTC. Protein product: CSASLAGGPNEQFF.

This sequence joins TRBV2 and TRBJ2-2, with 11 bases that match TRBD1. J gave up 5 bases and V 7 bases, and 6 bases lay outside the gene matches. Germline V gene data show CDR1 as SNHLY and CDR2 as FYNNEI. The length of the CDR3 is 15 residues. The chain's CDR3 is CASIGTGGETGELFF. The CDR3 nucleotides read TGTGCCAGCATCGGGACAGGGGGAGAGACCGGGGAGCTGTTTTTT.

In this sample, this clone turned up once. The V and J genes are TRBV5-1 and TRBJ2-1; TRBD2 agrees at 9 bases. V dropped 4 bases and J dropped 4; count of bases not matched to a gene: 9. The CDR3 totals 16 residues. Germline loops: CDR1 SGHRS, CDR2 YFSETQ. The CDR3 spells CASSKIAGASYNEQFF. The CDR3 DNA follows: TGCGCCAGCAGCAAAATAGCGGGGGCCTCATACAATGAGCAGTTCTTC.

This chain uses TRBV9 with TRBJ1-1; 7 bases agree with TRBD1. Germline V gene lookup returns CDR1 SGDLS and CDR2 YYNGEE. The V and J ends lost 3 bases and 4 bases, in that order; junction bases with no gene match: 9. The CDR3 loop spans 15 amino acids. The CDR3 bases are TGTGCCAGCAGCGCTCTGACAGGGAGTGGCACTGAAGCTTTCTTT. It yields the protein CASSALTGSGTEAFF. The complete variable domain, with remaining parts taken from reference TRBV9 and TRBJ1-1, reads DSGVTQTPKHLITATGQRVTLRCSPRSGDLSVYWYQQSLDQGLQFLIQYYNGEERAKGNILERFSAQQFPDLHSELNLSSLELGDSALYFCASSALTGSGTEAFFGQGTRLTVV.

The V call is TRBV11-3, the J call TRBJ1-3; unclear D gene. CDR3 size: 17 residues. CDR1 and CDR2 from the germline V gene are SGHNT and YENEEA. The germline V and J ends were trimmed by 5 bases and 0 bases, with 17 bases remaining between them. CDR3 residues: CASSPGWFEGSGNTIYF. Written as DNA, the CDR3 is TGTGCCAGCAGCCCGGGCTGGTTCGAGGGCTCTGGAAACACCATATATTTT.

The genes are TRBV3-1 (or the pseudogene TRBV3-2) and TRBJ1-2; 7 bases are a match to TRBD1. CDR1 and CDR2 from the germline V gene are LGHDT and YNNKEL (reference sequence). The CDR3 is made up of 16 amino acids. Germline trimming cut 4 bases from V and 3 bases from J; bases unmatched to any gene: 11. CDR3 coding DNA: TGTGCCAGCAGCCCGCAATACCGGGACAGCCACTATGGCTACACCTTC. Its protein product is CASSPQYRDSHYGYTF.

J is TRBJ1-2 and V is TRBV6-5; 8 bases align to TRBD1. Looked up from germline, CDR1 is MNHEY and CDR2 is SVGAGI. The length of the CDR3 is 15 residues. Losses at the gene ends were 6 bases for V and 8 bases for J; bases not matched to a gene: 14. In nucleotides, the CDR3 is TGTGCCAGCAGGGCTGCTCCGCGGGACAGGAGCGGCTACACCTTC. The encoded protein is CASRAAPRDRSGYTF.

The gene calls are TRBV5-1 and TRBJ1-4; D unclear. V was cut by 3 bases and J by 0 bases, with 15 bases left in between. Germline CDR1 reads SGHRS; CDR2 reads YFSETQ. This CDR3 is built from 17 residues. CDR3 sequence (DNA): TGCGCCAGCAGCTCCCTAGGTTCCACTACAACTAATGAAAAACTGTTTTTT. It codes for CASSSLGSTTTNEKLFF.

The chain recombines TRBV11-2 with TRBJ1-1; possibly TRBD1 for D (6 bases). Germline values: CDR1 SGHAT, CDR2 FQNNGV. This CDR3 is built from 15 residues. Trimming pared 6 bases from V and 1 base from J, leaving 15 bases between. In DNA, the CDR3 is TGTGCCAGCAGATACCCGGGACATAAGAACACTGAAGCTTTCTTT. Translated, it gives CASRYPGHKNTEAFF. Based on the CDR3 plus reference TRBV11-2 and TRBJ1-1, the full variable domain is EAGVAQSPRYKIIEKRQSVAFWCNPISGHATLYWYQQILGQGPKLLIQFQNNGVVDDSQLPKDRFSAERLKGVDSTLKIQPAKLEDSAVYLCASRYPGHKNTEAFFGQGTRLTVV.

The gene calls are TRBV29-1 and TRBJ1-2; no clear D. CDR1 is SQVTM, CDR2 ANQGSEA, per germline. The CDR3 is made up of 14 amino acids. Trimming pared 1 base from V and 5 bases from J, leaving 14 bases between. The CDR3 DNA is TGCAGCGTTGAAGTAGCCGGGGAGGCTTATGGCTACACCTTC. It codes for CSVEVAGEAYGYTF.

The gene calls are TRBV5-1 and TRBJ2-5; 9 nucleotides line up with TRBD2. The CDR3 totals 15 residues. The germline V gene encodes CDR1 SGHRS and CDR2 YFSETQ. The ends lost 0 bases at V and 5 bases at J; junction bases unmatched: 5. The CDR3 region is CASSLAGGGAETQYF. The CDR3 nucleotides read TGCGCCAGCAGCTTGGCAGGCGGGGGGGCTGAGACCCAGTACTTC.